This T cell receptor beta chain was sequenced in a study of T cell clones after liver transplantation. Study-level information: Graft-donor-reactive sequences were compared with third-party-reactive TCRbeta sequences from pre-transplant mixed lymphocyte reactions.

Sequencing was performed with immunoSEQ multiplex PCR; in TCRdb, only in-frame clones are kept and a portion is missing. Counted here are 20,000 to 30,000 clones, 55% to 70% occurring once; the ten biggest clones make up roughly 3.1%. This sequence originates from a human donor who received a liver transplant. The starting material was CD4+ T cells from blood, obtained before liver transplant.

The CDR3 loop reads CASSLGAGAGAFF. The CDR3, as DNA: TGTGCCAGCAGTTTGGGGGCAGGGGCGGGAGCTTTCTTT. The chain is built from TRBV28 and TRBJ1-1, with D possibly being TRBD1 (6 bases). The CDR3 is made up of 13 amino acids. The germline V gene encodes CDR1 MDHEN and CDR2 SYDVKM. V was clipped by 3 bases and J by 10 bases, with 15 bases between them.